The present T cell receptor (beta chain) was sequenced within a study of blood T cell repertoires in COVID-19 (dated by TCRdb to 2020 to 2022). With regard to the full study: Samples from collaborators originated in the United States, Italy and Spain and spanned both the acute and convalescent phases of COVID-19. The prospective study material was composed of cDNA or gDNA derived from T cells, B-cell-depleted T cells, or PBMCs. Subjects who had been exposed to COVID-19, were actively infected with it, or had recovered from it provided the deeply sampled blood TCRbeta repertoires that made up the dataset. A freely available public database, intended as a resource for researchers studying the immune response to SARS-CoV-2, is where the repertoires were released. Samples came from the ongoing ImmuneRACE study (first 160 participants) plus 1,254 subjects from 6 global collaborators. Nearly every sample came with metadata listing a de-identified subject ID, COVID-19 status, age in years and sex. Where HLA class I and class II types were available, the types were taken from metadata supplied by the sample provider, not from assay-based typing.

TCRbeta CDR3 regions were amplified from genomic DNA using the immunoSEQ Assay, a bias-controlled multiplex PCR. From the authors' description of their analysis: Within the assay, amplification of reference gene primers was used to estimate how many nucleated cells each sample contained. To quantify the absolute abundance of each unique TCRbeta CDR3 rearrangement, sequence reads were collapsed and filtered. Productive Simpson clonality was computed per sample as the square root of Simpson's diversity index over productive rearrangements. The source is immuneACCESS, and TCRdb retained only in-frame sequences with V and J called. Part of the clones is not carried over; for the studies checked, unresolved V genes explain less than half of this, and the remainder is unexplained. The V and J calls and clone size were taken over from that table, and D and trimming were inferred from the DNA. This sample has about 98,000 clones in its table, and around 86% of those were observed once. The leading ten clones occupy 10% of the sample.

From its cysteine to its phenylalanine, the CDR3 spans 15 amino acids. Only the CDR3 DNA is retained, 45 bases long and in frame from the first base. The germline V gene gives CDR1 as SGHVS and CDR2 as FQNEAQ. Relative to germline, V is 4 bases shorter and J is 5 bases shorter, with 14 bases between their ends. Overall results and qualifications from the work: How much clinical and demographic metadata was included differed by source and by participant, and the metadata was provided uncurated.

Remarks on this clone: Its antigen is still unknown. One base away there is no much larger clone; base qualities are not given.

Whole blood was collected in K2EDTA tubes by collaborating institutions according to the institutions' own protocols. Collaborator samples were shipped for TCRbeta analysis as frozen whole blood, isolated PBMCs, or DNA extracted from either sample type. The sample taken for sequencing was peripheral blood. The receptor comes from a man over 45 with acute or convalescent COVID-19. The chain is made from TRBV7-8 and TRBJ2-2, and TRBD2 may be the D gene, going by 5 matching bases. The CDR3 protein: CASSSRTGSTGELFF. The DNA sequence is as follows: TGTGCCAGCAGCTCCCGGACTGGTAGTACCGGGGAGCTGTTTTTT.